The source of this T cell receptor (beta chain) is a study of T-cell memory formation after mild COVID-19. Study conclusions and caveats: Contracting clones, day 15 to 85, had balanced CD4/CD8, and later expanders favored CD4+.

Concerning this clonotype itself: Antigen unknown.

Researchers used 5'RACE with constant-segment primers to make TCR alpha and TCR beta cDNA libraries that carry sample barcodes and UMIs. TCRdb used MiXCR to reprocess the 5' RACE reads, holding one entry per CDR3 protein. Of around 340,000 distinct CDR3 sequences listed, 10% to 15% are singletons. The germline CDR1 and CDR2 sequences are DFQATT and SNEGSKA (reference sequence). V lost 5 bases to trimming and J lost 6 bases, with 11 bases between them. The CDR3 is made up of 11 amino acids. Material for sequencing was PBMCs or a T cell subset sorted from them (not recorded which). This receptor was obtained from a man between 18 and 29 years old who had mild COVID-19 (a few samples of this study predate the infection). Cell type and time point are not known. This sequence joins TRBV20-1 and TRBJ2-7, with D possibly called TRBD1 or TRBD2 (5 bases each). CDR3 sequence (DNA): TGCAGTGCTGGAACGAGGGGCGAGCAGTACGTC. Encoded protein: CSAGTRGEQYV.